One TCR beta chain is described in this entry. Its antigen is unidentified. This sample was taken from a study of STAT3 mutations in large granular lymphocyte leukemia. About the study: Among longitudinally sequenced T-LGLL patients, roughly half had canonical activating STAT3 mutations detected. 40% of treated T-LGLL patients showed hematologic response to immunosuppression. Regarding the study as a whole: All newly emerging clones after therapy were STAT3 wild type. Every T-LGLL patient had at least one immunodominant TCRbeta clonotype. A small but highly pathogenic clone may have been missed.

The length of the CDR3 is 18 residues. Between the trimmed V and J ends, which lost 0 bases and 0 bases, there was a span of 13 bases. CDR1 is SGHRS, CDR2 YFSETQ, per germline. Assay: immunoSEQ multiplex PCR; the TCRdb copy retains only in-frame clones and omits some. This table has a few thousand clones, less than 70% appearing once. The chain joins TRBV5-1 to TRBJ2-6, with D possibly being TRBD1 (5 bases). Sequencing used PBMCs. The source of this sequence is a human donor with T large granular lymphocyte leukemia. Some clones in this sample may be carry-over from other donors' samples. The CDR3 sequence: CASSLGAGLASGANVLTF. The CDR3 DNA sequence: TGCGCCAGCAGCTTGGGCGCAGGGCTTGCCTCTGGGGCCAACGTCCTGACTTTC.